The following is a TCR beta chain sequence with its context. Germline trimming cut 7 bases from V and 5 bases from J; bases unmatched to any gene: 15. The CDR3 spans 16 residues. CDR1 MDHEN and CDR2 SYDVKM come from the germline V gene. Per the authors' pipeline: Estimation of nucleated cell counts was performed using reference gene primer amplification. The repertoire was sequenced with immunoSEQ multiplex PCR; TCRdb's copy has only in-frame clones and lacks some. V, J and clone size are those of that table, while D and trimming were read from the DNA. The repertoire holds tens of thousands of clones, about 93% seen once, with more than 9% in the top ten. This entry belongs to a study of blood T cell repertoires in COVID-19. Overall study context: The United States, Italy and Spain provided the acute and convalescent COVID-19 samples. Nucleic acid was either cDNA or gDNA, and it came from T cells, B-cell-depleted T cells, or PBMCs.

The chain recombines TRBV28 with TRBJ2-5, with 8 positions matching TRBD2. Sequencing was carried out using peripheral blood. This TCR came from a woman of 80 years or more with active COVID-19. The CDR3 reads CASKNSSGSFWETQYF. The CDR3 DNA reads as TGTGCCAGCAAAAATTCAAGCGGGAGTTTTTGGGAGACCCAGTACTTC.